These T cell receptor beta chains were read from a single sample in a study of T cells in Graves' hyperthyroidism and ophthalmopathy. MiXCR was run by TCRdb on the multiplex PCR reads, yielding one entry per CDR3 protein. Counted here are hundreds of thousands of distinct CDR3 sequences, 35% to 40% occurring once; the ten biggest clones make up about 9%. The source material was blood. The receptors here all came from a man younger than 30 with Graves' hyperthyroidism. Each CDR3 is given without its conserved first and last residue. The order of the fields is J gene, V gene, CDR3 protein.

J: TRBJ2-7; V: TRBV9; CDR3: ASSIRPEVPGEQY
J: TRBJ2-7; V: TRBV12-3/TRBV12-4; CDR3: ASRPGTGASHEQY
J: TRBJ1-1; V: TRBV12-5; CDR3: ASGWTVNTEAF
J: TRBJ1-6; V: TRBV13; CDR3: ASSLVGDHNSPLH
J: TRBJ2-7; V: TRBV7-2; CDR3: ASSATQAGGWEQY
J: TRBJ1-1; V: TRBV10-3; CDR3: AISDGSGTDTEAF
J: TRBJ2-7; V: TRBV10-1; CDR3: ASSQTGDRGEQY
J: TRBJ1-2; V: TRBV12-3/TRBV12-4; CDR3: ASSHVQGGYGYT
J: TRBJ1-1; V: TRBV14; CDR3: ASSQGAEGAF
J: TRBJ1-3; V: TRBV6-5; CDR3: ASSPGSGISGNTIY
J: TRBJ1-5; V: TRBV2; CDR3: ASSERVPEEQPQH
J: TRBJ1-1; V: TRBV7-2; CDR3: ASSLGTGSLGDAF
J: TRBJ1-1; V: TRBV9; CDR3: ASSQWVEVEAF
J: TRBJ2-7; V: TRBV11-1; CDR3: ASSSVLAPTYEQY
J: TRBJ2-7; V: TRBV12-3/TRBV12-4; CDR3: ASSSSGRAYEQY
J: TRBJ2-2; V: TRBV9; CDR3: ASSVDLRAGTGELF
J: TRBJ1-2; V: TRBV2; CDR3: ASSDGNYGYT
J: TRBJ1-1; V: TRBV7-9; CDR3: ASSLPFAGHAEAF
J: TRBJ2-7; V: TRBV14; CDR3: ASSEGQQYEQY
J: TRBJ1-5; V: TRBV4-3; CDR3: ASSQGQGLEPQH
J: TRBJ1-3; V: TRBV2; CDR3: ASTEGRENTIY
J: TRBJ2-7; V: TRBV9; CDR3: ASSETYDRDEQY
J: TRBJ2-7; V: TRBV7-9; CDR3: ASGGPDYEQY